The rows below give T cell receptor beta chains drawn from one sample of a study of T cells expressing NK-cell markers. TCRdb reprocessed the 5' RACE reads, with one entry per CDR3 protein and no DNA. The sample data list over 200,000 distinct CDR3 sequences. The material sequenced was blood T cells: a sorted CD56 or NKG2C T cell subset, CD4+ or CD8+ T cells, or bulk PBMC T cells (not recorded which). The origin of the receptors is a man younger than 35 in good health. The CDR3 runs from the conserved cysteine through the conserved F or W.

j_gene: TRBJ2-2; v_gene: TRBV2; CDR3aa: CASSVGLGGELFF
j_gene: TRBJ2-1; v_gene: TRBV12-3/TRBV12-4; CDR3aa: CASRRGINEQFF
j_gene: TRBJ2-1; v_gene: TRBV27; CDR3aa: CASSFETSGRNEQFF
j_gene: TRBJ2-2; v_gene: TRBV12-3/TRBV12-4; CDR3aa: CASSLRRPGDGELFF
j_gene: TRBJ2-3; v_gene: TRBV5-1; CDR3aa: CASSPGVPGTQYF
j_gene: TRBJ2-3; v_gene: TRBV24-1; CDR3aa: CATSEGARDPTDTQYF
j_gene: TRBJ2-7; v_gene: TRBV7-3; CDR3aa: CASSFSYGTYEQYF
j_gene: TRBJ2-2; v_gene: TRBV20-1; CDR3aa: CSASDLGDNPTGELFF
j_gene: TRBJ2-6; v_gene: TRBV12-3/TRBV12-4; CDR3aa: CASSFLSGANVLTF
j_gene: TRBJ1-1; v_gene: TRBV6-2/TRBV6-3; CDR3aa: CASSYSTGRGDTEAFF
j_gene: TRBJ2-1; v_gene: TRBV5-1; CDR3aa: CASSLEGTGYNEQFF
j_gene: TRBJ2-5; v_gene: TRBV24-1; CDR3aa: CATSDFDQTQYF
j_gene: TRBJ1-2; v_gene: TRBV20-1; CDR3aa: CSAPGASYGYTF
j_gene: TRBJ2-7; v_gene: TRBV7-8; CDR3aa: CASSYFSSYEQYF
j_gene: TRBJ1-4; v_gene: TRBV20-1; CDR3aa: CSAQKTERGNEKLFF
j_gene: TRBJ2-5; v_gene: TRBV12-3/TRBV12-4; CDR3aa: CASRLAGGNQETQYF
j_gene: TRBJ1-3; v_gene: TRBV7-2; CDR3aa: CASSLVTSGNTIYF
j_gene: TRBJ2-7; v_gene: TRBV30; CDR3aa: CAWSGIAGSSYEQYF
j_gene: TRBJ2-7; v_gene: TRBV3-1; CDR3aa: CASRGLGYEQYF
j_gene: TRBJ1-6; v_gene: TRBV6-5; CDR3aa: CASSTHNSPLHF
j_gene: TRBJ2-1; v_gene: TRBV25-1; CDR3aa: CASHGAGNYNEQFF
j_gene: TRBJ1-6; v_gene: TRBV20-1; CDR3aa: CSATDSGANSPLHF
j_gene: TRBJ1-1; v_gene: TRBV5-5; CDR3aa: CASSQEWNTEAFF
j_gene: TRBJ2-5; v_gene: TRBV5-4; CDR3aa: CASVIAGQETQYF
j_gene: TRBJ1-1; v_gene: TRBV12-3/TRBV12-4; CDR3aa: CASGINTEAFF
j_gene: TRBJ2-5; v_gene: TRBV7-2; CDR3aa: CASSLRQAGRKTQYF
j_gene: TRBJ2-2; v_gene: TRBV21-1; CDR3aa: CASSIRGLAGGELFF
j_gene: TRBJ1-1; v_gene: TRBV12-3/TRBV12-4; CDR3aa: CASSLGDRRLAFF
j_gene: TRBJ2-4; v_gene: TRBV20-1; CDR3aa: CSARELAELAKNIQYF
j_gene: TRBJ2-1; v_gene: TRBV20-1; CDR3aa: CSALPRLAGGPHEQFF
j_gene: TRBJ2-7; v_gene: TRBV28; CDR3aa: CASSLPTSGGYEQYF
j_gene: TRBJ2-1; v_gene: TRBV6-1; CDR3aa: CASSRSGTANEQFF
j_gene: TRBJ2-5; v_gene: TRBV24-1; CDR3aa: CATSDGQGGETQYF
j_gene: TRBJ2-3; v_gene: TRBV18; CDR3aa: CASSPRSGDTQYF
j_gene: TRBJ2-2; v_gene: TRBV6-1; CDR3aa: CAVATGPNTGELFF
j_gene: TRBJ2-1; v_gene: TRBV7-2; CDR3aa: CASSSSFSGRSYEQFF
j_gene: TRBJ1-3; v_gene: TRBV7-9; CDR3aa: CASSLDEAGNTIYF
j_gene: TRBJ2-5; v_gene: TRBV5-5; CDR3aa: CASSLQSSGSGGQYF
j_gene: TRBJ1-5; v_gene: TRBV12-3/TRBV12-4; CDR3aa: CASSAGGARGAQPQHF
j_gene: TRBJ2-5; v_gene: TRBV3-1; CDR3aa: CASKRLAVQETQYF
j_gene: TRBJ2-5; v_gene: TRBV28; CDR3aa: CASSFPRGRETQYF
j_gene: TRBJ2-4; v_gene: TRBV12-5; CDR3aa: CASGNMDIQYF
j_gene: TRBJ2-3; v_gene: TRBV5-1; CDR3aa: CASSLVKGLAFTDTQYF
j_gene: TRBJ2-1; v_gene: TRBV29-1; CDR3aa: CSVAPGPVKRDNEQFF
j_gene: TRBJ2-1; v_gene: TRBV27; CDR3aa: CASSLLRGTSYNEQFF
j_gene: TRBJ1-1; v_gene: TRBV12-3/TRBV12-4; CDR3aa: CASTHRTANTEAFF
j_gene: TRBJ2-1; v_gene: TRBV5-1; CDR3aa: CASSLVPGGPLAEQFF
j_gene: TRBJ2-1; v_gene: TRBV12-5; CDR3aa: CASQPAGGPYNEQFF
j_gene: TRBJ2-1; v_gene: TRBV20-1; CDR3aa: CSARDRGRVNEQFF
j_gene: TRBJ2-5; v_gene: TRBV27; CDR3aa: CASSPTPGWEGQETQYF